The entry that follows covers one T cell receptor beta chain sequence. The sample belongs to a study of blood T cell repertoires in COVID-19. Study overall: There were acute and convalescent COVID-19 samples, and they came from the United States, Italy and Spain. Sources were T cells, B-cell-depleted T cells, or PBMCs; the material itself was cDNA or gDNA.

The CDR3 contains 15 residues. The V end lost 1 base, the J end lost 1 base, and 7 bases lay between the germline ends. The germline CDR1 and CDR2 sequences are SGHVS and FNYEAQ. Source study methods: Nucleated cell number was recorded as an estimate derived from reference gene primer amplification. Method: immunoSEQ multiplex PCR; TCRdb's copy keeps in-frame clones and lacks some. For V, J and clone size, that table is used; D and trimming come from the DNA. The sample lists roughly 240,000 clones; 86% were seen once. Input material: peripheral blood. The gene calls are TRBV7-6 and TRBJ2-2; TRBD1 is a possible D gene (5 bases). The TCR sequence derives from a man younger than 30 with active or convalescent COVID-19. The chain's CDR3 is CASSLGQGNTGELFF. CDR3 DNA sequence: TGTGCCAGCAGCTTAGGGCAGGGGAACACCGGGGAGCTGTTTTTT.